Listed here are 23 T cell receptor beta chains from one sample, sequenced in a study of read filtering for tumor transcriptome and immune sequencing. Molecular barcoded adaptors covering alpha/delta and beta/gamma chains were used on around 370 ng RNA. MiXCR, applied by TCRdb to the reads, yields one record per CDR3 protein. The sample has some 40,000 distinct CDR3 sequences, roughly an eighth seen once; the top ten hold 6% to 7%. Source material: a population of CD138-negative cells sorted from bone marrow. The receptors here all came from a donor at least 40 years old with multiple myeloma.

This clonotype was detected a few times. The V and J genes are TRBV7-2 and TRBJ2-1; D ambiguous. This CDR3 is built from 12 residues. V gave up 2 bases and J gave up 7 bases, with 6 bases separating them. The V gene's germline CDR1 is SGHTA and CDR2 FQGNSA. The DNA of the CDR3 is TGTGCCAGCAGCTTATTCAGGAATGAGCAGTTCTTC. As protein: CASSLFRNEQFF.

This clonotype was recorded at least ten times. CDR3 residues: CASSGQTYNQPQHF. CDR3 DNA sequence: TGTGCCAGTAGTGGCCAGACCTACAATCAGCCCCAGCATTTT. The rearrangement uses TRBV19 and TRBJ1-5; D ambiguous. In germline, CDR1 is LNHDA, CDR2 SQIVND (reference sequence). Trimming removed 5 bases at V and 3 bases at J, with 11 bases between. The CDR3 sequence is 14 residues long.

This clonotype has ten or more counts. The chain carries TRBV12-3 or TRBV12-4 and TRBJ1-5, with D perhaps matching TRBD1 (5 bases). Trimming stripped 5 bases from V and 0 bases from J, with 20 bases between. The CDR3 consists of 18 residues. In DNA, the CDR3 is TGTGCCAGCAGTCCCAAGGGGTTCGACAGCTATAGCAATCAGCCCCAGCATTTT. This translates into CASSPKGFDSYSNQPQHF.

This clonotype came up many times. This chain connects TRBV12-3 or TRBV12-4 to TRBJ1-1, with 10 bases matching TRBD1. Trimming removed 7 bases from V and 6 bases from J; junction bases left unmatched: 14. CDR3 length: 16 residues. The CDR3 coding sequence is TGTGCCAGCATCAAACTCCGGGGGACAGGGGTCGCTGAAGCTTTCTTT. Translation: CASIKLRGTGVAEAFF.

A remark on this clonotype: At one end the junction does not follow the germline gene, possibly because of a read error. CDR3 bases: TGTGCCAGCCGTTTAGAGGGTATTGTCAAGGAGCAGTTCTTC. Translated, it gives CASRLEGIVKEQFF. The V call is TRBV28, the J call TRBJ2-1; a possible D gene is TRBD2 (5 bases). Germline V gives CDR1 MDHEN, CDR2 SYDVKM. This CDR3 region has 14 residues.

This clonotype has a count of ten or more. The V call is TRBV4-2, the J call TRBJ1-2; tentative D call: TRBD1 (5 bases). Germline CDR1 is LGHNA and CDR2 is YNFKEQ. The CDR3 contains 16 residues. Trimming stripped 4 bases from V and 4 bases from J, with 19 bases between. The CDR3 here is CASSRGGADKIYGYTF. In nucleotides, the CDR3 is TGTGCCAGCAGCCGTGGAGGGGCAGATAAAATCTATGGCTACACCTTC.

V usage is TRBV15 and J usage is TRBJ2-2, with unresolved D. Deletions cut 0 bases from V and 1 base from J, with 9 bases between. This CDR3 spans 16 amino acids. Germline V gene data show CDR1 as LNHNV and CDR2 as YYDKDF (reference sequence). CDR3 bases: TGTGCCACCAGCAGAGATCCCGGGCAGAACACCGGGGAGCTGTTTTTT. It is translated as CATSRDPGQNTGELFF.

The chain employs TRBV11-3 and TRBJ2-3; tentatively, D is TRBD1 (6 bases). Germline V gene data show CDR1 as SGHNT and CDR2 as YENEEA. V was clipped by 4 bases and J by 9 bases, with 20 bases between them. This CDR3 is 15 amino acids long. CDR3 amino acids: CASSSRQQGRETQYF. For the CDR3, the DNA is TGTGCCAGCAGCTCCCGTCAACAGGGCAGGGAGACGCAGTATTTT.

This clonotype was recorded at least ten times. The chain uses TRBV5-1 and TRBJ2-1; D may be TRBD2 (6 bases). Trimming cost V 2 bases and J 0 bases, with 15 bases left between them. This CDR3 is built from 17 residues. Germline CDR1 reads SGHRS; CDR2 reads YFSETQ. The CDR3 DNA sequence: TGCGCCAGCAGCTTCACAGTGGGGGGACCCTCCTACAATGAGCAGTTCTTC. Its protein is CASSFTVGGPSYNEQFF.

On this clonotype itself: A read error may account for a junction end that differs from germline. The chain joins TRBV5-1 to TRBJ2-1; D gene unclear. CDR1 is SGHRS, CDR2 YFSETQ, per germline. The CDR3 spans 11 residues. CDR3 sequence reads: CAGSLYDGQFF. CDR3 coding DNA: TGCGCCGGCAGCTTGTACGATGGGCAGTTCTTC. Together with reference TRBV5-1 and TRBJ2-1, the CDR3 gives the full variable domain: KAGVTQTPRYLIKTRGQQVTLSCSPISGHRSVSWYQQTPGQGLQFLFEYFSETQRNKGNFPGRFSGRQFSNSRSEMNVSTLELGDSALYLCAGSLYDGQFFGPGTRLTVL.

Many counts were recorded for this clonotype. The chain couples TRBV12-3 or TRBV12-4 to TRBJ1-5, with D perhaps matching TRBD1 (6 bases). The V end was cut by 6 bases, the J end by 0 bases, with 9 bases between. This CDR3 has 14 amino acids. CDR3 coding DNA: TGTGCCAGCAGCCGGACAGTTAGCAATCAGCCCCAGCATTTT. It encodes CASSRTVSNQPQHF.

This clonotype was counted only a few times. This rearrangement joins TRBV5-5 to TRBJ2-7; D ambiguous. The germline V gene has CDR1 SGHKS and CDR2 YYEKEE (reference sequence). Between the trimmed V and J ends, which lost 4 bases and 3 bases, there was a span of 11 bases. The CDR3 consists of 13 residues. The CDR3 protein is CASSNVELYEQYF. DNA of the CDR3: TGTGCCAGCAGCAACGTGGAACTCTACGAGCAGTACTTC.

The table lists this clonotype with a few counts. This sequence joins TRBV20-1 and TRBJ2-1, with D hard to call. The CDR3 has 12 amino acids. Trimming took off 3 bases at V and 5 bases at J, with 8 bases between the two ends. The germline gives CDR1 DFQATT, CDR2 SNEGSKA (reference sequence). The CDR3 loop is CSASLADNEQFF. CDR3 nucleotides: TGCAGTGCTAGCCTGGCGGACAATGAGCAGTTCTTC.

This clonotype was seen more than once but under ten times. CDR3 sequence (DNA): TGTGCCAGCAGCTTAGGGGATAGGGCCTCCCGGGATACCTACGAGCAGTACTTC. It yields the protein CASSLGDRASRDTYEQYF. The chain combines TRBV7-9 with TRBJ2-7; D might be TRBD2 (5 bases). Deletions cut 1 base from V and 2 bases from J, with 21 bases between. Germline-derived CDR1 and CDR2 are SEHNR and FQNEAQ (reference sequence). This CDR3 spans 18 amino acids.

This clonotype was detected many times. The chain has TRBV11-3 and TRBJ2-1; D is ambiguous. The V and J ends lost 0 bases and 4 bases respectively, with 7 bases between them. The CDR3 has 14 amino acids. Germline V CDR1 and CDR2: SGHNT, YENEEA. Here the CDR3 reads CASSLDRSYNEQFF. Here the CDR3 DNA reads TGTGCCAGCAGCTTAGATCGAAGTTACAATGAGCAGTTCTTC.

Many counts were recorded for this clonotype. The rearrangement joins TRBV5-1 to TRBJ2-3; D is undetermined. This CDR3 is built from 14 residues. Trimming removed 0 bases at V and 5 bases at J, with 10 bases between. Germline CDR1 SGHRS, CDR2 YFSETQ. Here the CDR3 DNA reads TGCGCCAGCAGCTTGGAGTCAGTGAGAGATACGCAGTATTTT. This encodes CASSLESVRDTQYF. Complete variable domain (other parts from reference TRBV5-1 and TRBJ2-3): KAGVTQTPRYLIKTRGQQVTLSCSPISGHRSVSWYQQTPGQGLQFLFEYFSETQRNKGNFPGRFSGRQFSNSRSEMNVSTLELGDSALYLCASSLESVRDTQYFGPGTRLTVL.

This clonotype was observed many times. V usage is TRBV28 and J usage is TRBJ2-7; possibly TRBD2 for D (5 bases). The germline CDR1 and CDR2 sequences are MDHEN and SYDVKM. The CDR3 has 12 amino acids. V lost 5 bases, J lost 6 bases, and 11 bases lay in between. In nucleotides, the CDR3 is TGTGCCAGCAGTCCTGGACTGCGCGAGCAGTACTTC. Amino acid sequence: CASSPGLREQYF.

This clonotype has at least ten counts. One end of the junction is discordant with germline, which a read error may explain. The chain employs TRBV7-3 and TRBJ2-1, with D hard to call. CDR3 length: 15 residues. Per germline, CDR1 SGHTA and CDR2 FQGTGA. The CDR3: CASSSDGLANNGQFF. CDR3 DNA: TGTGCCAGCAGCTCTGACGGATTAGCTAACAATGGGCAGTTCTTC.

This clonotype was found many times. This chain joins TRBV6-4 and TRBJ1-1; maybe TRBD1 (5 bases). Germline V gene data show CDR1 as MRHNA and CDR2 as SNTAGT. V was cut by 6 bases and J by 3 bases, with 14 bases left in between. CDR3 length: 14 residues. The CDR3 region is CASRASGTHTEAFF. CDR3 sequence (DNA): TGTGCCAGCAGGGCCTCGGGGACGCACACTGAAGCTTTCTTT.

A remark on this clonotype: A much larger clone lies a single base off, so this may be a read error. The V and J genes are TRBV20-1 and TRBJ1-3; no reliable D call. The CDR3 sequence is 16 residues long. Germline-derived CDR1 and CDR2 are DFQATT and SNEGSKA (reference sequence). The CDR3 nucleotides read TGCGGTGCTAAATACCTGGTCCCGGGGAAAGGAAACACCATATATTTT. Translated, it gives CGAKYLVPGKGNTIYF.

Details on this clonotype: One base separates it from a far larger clone, so it is likely a read error. The V and J genes are TRBV11-3 and TRBJ1-1; the D gene is possibly TRBD1 (5 bases). CDR3 length equals 16 residues. Germline V gene data show CDR1 as SGHNT and CDR2 as YENEEA. Trimming took off 2 bases at V and 5 bases at J, with 18 bases between the two ends. CDR3 sequence: CASSLYPGTYGTEAFF. In DNA, the CDR3 is TGTGCCAGCAGCTTATATCCCGGGACCTACGGGACTGAAGCTTTCTTT. Complete variable domain (other parts from reference TRBV11-3 and TRBJ1-1): EAGVVQSPRYKIIEKKQPVAFWCNPISGHNTLYWYLQNLGQGPELLIRYENEEAVDDSQLPKDRFSAERLKGVDSTLKIQPAELGDSAVYLCASSLYPGTYGTEAFFGQGTRLTVV.

This clonotype was counted ten times or more. The V gene is TRBV5-8, the J gene TRBJ1-5; D not resolved. CDR1 is SGHTS, CDR2 YDEGEE, per germline. Trimming removed 1 base from V and 3 bases from J, with 2 bases in between. There are 12 residues in the CDR3. CDR3 sequence: CASSLNNQPQHF. CDR3 bases: TGTGCCAGCAGCTTGAACAATCAGCCCCAGCATTTT.

This clonotype showed up many times. In nucleotides, the CDR3 is TGCGCCAGCAGCTTGGCCGACAGGAGAGAGACCCAGTACTTC. It is translated as CASSLADRRETQYF. The gene calls are TRBV5-1 and TRBJ2-5, with D possibly matching TRBD1 (6 bases). The CDR3 covers 14 residues. Germline CDR1 SGHRS, CDR2 YFSETQ. V lost 0 bases and J lost 4, with 10 bases in between.